Listed below are T cell receptor beta chains from one sample, sequenced in a study of OX40 agonist ivuxolimab in advanced cancers. Profiling relied on immunoSEQ multiplex PCR, and the TCRdb table lists in-frame clones only, not all of them. The profile covers about 110,000 clones, with approximately 90% appearing a single time and around 0.64% taken by the ten largest. The sequences come from CD4+ or CD8+ T cells sorted from blood, collected in a trial of the OX40 agonist ivuxolimab. These receptors were obtained from an adult with an advanced solid tumor such as melanoma, head and neck, liver or kidney cancer. Each CDR3 is given with its conserved first and last residue. A D gene is named only where the DNA matches it firmly. Size values are once, few and many counts, or a class for expanded clones, and some rows have none.

TRBJ2-1 TRBV7-8 . . TGTGCCAGCAGCTTATCCGGATTTCCCTACAATGAGCAGTTCTTC CASSLSGFPYNEQFF
TRBJ1-6 TRBV5-1 . . TGCGCCAGCAGCTTGGCCGGGGGTACTAATTCACCCCTCCACTTT CASSLAGGTNSPLHF
TRBJ1-5 TRBV4-1 . few TGCGCCAGCAGCCAAGCAACGGGGTACAATCAGCCCCAGCATTTT CASSQATGYNQPQHF
TRBJ2-3 TRBV10-1 . . TGCGCCAGCAGTGAGTCTAACGGCCGCACAGATACGCAGTATTTT CASSESNGRTDTQYF
TRBJ2-7 TRBV5-8 TRBD1 . TGTGCCAGCAGCAGGGCACCTTTAGGGGGCGGGTACGAGCAGTACTTC CASSRAPLGGGYEQYF
TRBJ2-1 TRBV5-6 . . TGTGCCAGCAGCCCGACCCACCCCTACAATGAGCAGTTCTTC CASSPTHPYNEQFF
TRBJ2-7 TRBV27 TRBD1 . TGTGCCAGCAGTCTATGGACAGGGGGCTCCGAGCAGTACTTC CASSLWTGGSEQYF
TRBJ2-2 TRBV19 TRBD2 . TGTGCCAGTAGTATACTAGCGGGGTCGAACACCGGGGAGCTGTTTTTT CASSILAGSNTGELFF
TRBJ1-5 TRBV27 . . TGTGCCAGCAGTTTCTTTGGACGCAATCAGCCCCAGCATTTT CASSFFGRNQPQHF
TRBJ2-3 TRBV10-1 . . TGCGCCAGCAGTGATGCCAGCACAGATACGCAGTATTTT CASSDASTDTQYF
TRBJ1-1 TRBV30 . . TGTGCCTGGAGTGATCTAGCGGGGATGGTGAACACTGAAGCTTTCTTT CAWSDLAGMVNTEAFF
TRBJ2-5 TRBV27 TRBD1 . TGTGCCAGCACTCCCGGGACAGGGTACGGGGAGACCCAGTACTTC CASTPGTGYGETQYF
TRBJ2-7 TRBV18 TRBD2 . TGTGCCAGCTCACCAGGACTAGCGGGGGTCACCTACGAGCAGTACTTC CASSPGLAGVTYEQYF
TRBJ2-3 TRBV5-1 . . TGCGCCAGCAGCTTGGACGGGGACCCAAGGGATACGCAGTATTTT CASSLDGDPRDTQYF
TRBJ1-2 TRBV2 . once TGTGCCAGCAGTGGAGGCAGCAACTATGGCTACACCTTC CASSGGSNYGYTF
TRBJ2-1 TRBV9 TRBD2 . TGTGCCAGCAGCGTTCGCTCAGCGGGGGCCTACAATGAGCAGTTCTTC CASSVRSAGAYNEQFF
TRBJ1-3 TRBV6-5 . once TGTGCCAGCAACCCTACACGGGAATTCGGAAACACCATATATTTT CASNPTREFGNTIYF
TRBJ2-5 TRBV18 . . TGTGCCAGCTCACCACTTAACAGCCAAGAGACCCAGTACTTC CASSPLNSQETQYF
TRBJ1-1 TRBV9 TRBD1 . TGTGCCAGCAGCGGACTGGACAGGGTGGACACTGAAGCTTTCTTT CASSGLDRVDTEAFF
TRBJ2-1 TRBV11-3 TRBD2 . TGTGCCAGCAGCCTCGGGACTAGCGGAATGAATGAGCAGTTCTTC CASSLGTSGMNEQFF
TRBJ2-3 TRBV6-4 TRBD1 . TGTGCCAGCAGTGCATACAGGGGTACCCCCACAGATACGCAGTATTTT CASSAYRGTPTDTQYF
TRBJ2-3 TRBV6-6 . . TGTGCCAGCAGTTACTCGAGAGGGATTAGCACAGATACGCAGTATTTT CASSYSRGISTDTQYF
TRBJ1-2 TRBV2 . few TGTGCCGCTGGCGGGAGGGATTATGGCTACACCTTC CAAGGRDYGYTF
TRBJ1-2 TRBV5-4 TRBD1 . TGTGCCAGCAGCCCGGGACAGGGGCGTTTCACCTTC CASSPGQGRFTF
TRBJ2-7 TRBV5-1 . . TGCGCCAGCAGCTTACAGATGTCTAGGGAGCAGTACTTC CASSLQMSREQYF
TRBJ1-1 TRBV5-4 TRBD1 . TGTGCCAGCAGCCCGAGGGACAGACAGAACACTGAAGCTTTCTTT CASSPRDRQNTEAFF
TRBJ1-5 TRBV15 . . TGTGCCACCAGCAGAACCCCCGTTGGTTATAGCAATCAGCCCCAGCATTTT CATSRTPVGYSNQPQHF
TRBJ2-3 TRBV2 TRBD1 . TGTGCCAGGCAGGGGGGACGAAACGGACAGGGAAGCACAGATACGCAGTATTTT CARQGGRNGQGSTDTQYF
TRBJ2-7 TRBV5-1 . . TGCGCCAGCACCCCAGGGCAGGGTAGGAACGAGCAGTACTTC CASTPGQGRNEQYF
TRBJ1-5 TRBV28 . . TGTGCCAGCAGTTTGGGGGGTATCAATAGCAATCAGCCCCAGCATTTT CASSLGGINSNQPQHF
TRBJ1-1 TRBV7-6 . . TGTGCCAGCAGCCCCCGGTTAGAGGGAACTGAAGCTTTCTTT CASSPRLEGTEAFF
TRBJ2-3 TRBV27 TRBD2 . TGTGCCAGCACCACCCCTTTGGAGCGGGAGTGGACAGATACGCAGTATTTT CASTTPLEREWTDTQYF
TRBJ1-2 TRBV10-3 . . TGTGCCATCAGTGTTGAGAGCAACTATGGCTACACCTTC CAISVESNYGYTF
TRBJ1-2 TRBV9 . . TGTGCCAGCAGCCCTAGAGGGCAGAACTATGGCTACACCTTC CASSPRGQNYGYTF
TRBJ1-1 TRBV18 . . TGTGCCAGCTCACCTCAGGGCGCCTGGGGGAACACTGAAGCTTTCTTT CASSPQGAWGNTEAFF
TRBJ2-1 TRBV19 TRBD1 . TGTGCCAGTAGTATAGCCGGGACAGGGAACCACAATGAGCAGTTCTTC CASSIAGTGNHNEQFF
TRBJ1-3 TRBV9 . . TGTGCCAGCAGCGGCCTAACGGGCGAATCTGGAAACACCATATATTTT CASSGLTGESGNTIYF
TRBJ2-7 TRBV5-1 . . TGCGCCAGCAGCTTGGGGAGCTCCTACGAGCAGTACTTC CASSLGSSYEQYF
TRBJ2-1 TRBV4-1 . few TGCGCCAGCAGCCAAGAGGGACCAGTCAATGAGCAGTTCTTC CASSQEGPVNEQFF
TRBJ2-7 TRBV6-1 . . TGTGCCAGCAGTGAAGTACAAGGGCCCCCCTACGAGCAGTACTTC CASSEVQGPPYEQYF
TRBJ1-2 TRBV5-1 . . TGCGCCAGCAGTAAGGTGACAGAAGGTGGCTACACCTTC CASSKVTEGGYTF
TRBJ2-7 TRBV30 . . TGTGCCTGGAGTGTAGGGGGGGTTTCCTACGAGCAGTACTTC CAWSVGGVSYEQYF
TRBJ2-5 TRBV18 . . TGTGCCAGCTCACCCGGGACATACGAGACCCAGTACTTC CASSPGTYETQYF
TRBJ2-7 TRBV10-1 TRBD1 . TGCGCCAGCAGTGAGGTCAGGGGGCCGCCCTACGAGCAGTACTTC CASSEVRGPPYEQYF
TRBJ2-5 TRBV11-3 TRBD2 . TGTGCCAGCAGCTTAGTAGCGGGAAGAAGCCAGACCCAGTACTTC CASSLVAGRSQTQYF
TRBJ1-1 TRBV7-9 . . TGTGCCAGCAGCTTTCGACCACAACCGGGAGCCGGGCAAGGTGAAGCTTTCTTT CASSFRPQPGAGQGEAFF
TRBJ2-1 TRBV27 TRBD2 few TGTGCCAGCAGTCCATTAGCGGGGGGCTCAGGAGAGCAGTTCTTC CASSPLAGGSGEQFF
TRBJ2-1 TRBV6-6 . once TGTGCCAGCAGTCGTAGACAGGCCTATGAGCAGTTCTTC CASSRRQAYEQFF
TRBJ2-5 TRBV7-9 . . TGTGCCAGCAGCTTAGCGAGGACTGGCCAAGAGACCCAGTACTTC CASSLARTGQETQYF
TRBJ2-7 TRBV6-6 . . TGTGCCAGCAGTCGGAACAGGTTTGCAGCCTACGAGCAGTACTTC CASSRNRFAAYEQYF
TRBJ1-6 TRBV7-2 . . TGTGCCAGCAGCCAGGATAGAGGGGGAAATTCACCCCTCCACTTT CASSQDRGGNSPLHF
TRBJ2-1 TRBV10-3 TRBD2 . TGTGCCATCAGTTTCCGGGACTACTCCTACAATGAGCAGTTCTTC CAISFRDYSYNEQFF
TRBJ1-5 TRBV5-5 . few TGTGCCAGCAGCTTGGATGTCTTGGATAGCAATCAGCCCCAGCATTTT CASSLDVLDSNQPQHF
TRBJ2-4 TRBV6-5 . . TGTGCCAGCAGTCCCAGGGGATCCAAAAACATTCAGTACTTC CASSPRGSKNIQYF
TRBJ1-6 TRBV6-6 TRBD1 . TGTGCCAGCAGTTTGGACAGGAATAATTCACCCCTCCACTTT CASSLDRNNSPLHF
TRBJ1-1 TRBV20-1 . . TGCAGTGCTAACCCGGACAGAAGAGCTTTCTTT CSANPDRRAFF
TRBJ2-5 TRBV9 . once TGTGCCAGCAGCGAAACAGGATACCAAGAGACCCAGTACTTC CASSETGYQETQYF
TRBJ2-3 TRBV25-1 . . TGTGCCAGCAGTGAAAGTGGTGATCCAGATACGCAGTATTTT CASSESGDPDTQYF
TRBJ2-5 TRBV5-1 . few TGCGCCAGCAGCCTGGCCGGGTCGACCCAGTACTTC CASSLAGSTQYF